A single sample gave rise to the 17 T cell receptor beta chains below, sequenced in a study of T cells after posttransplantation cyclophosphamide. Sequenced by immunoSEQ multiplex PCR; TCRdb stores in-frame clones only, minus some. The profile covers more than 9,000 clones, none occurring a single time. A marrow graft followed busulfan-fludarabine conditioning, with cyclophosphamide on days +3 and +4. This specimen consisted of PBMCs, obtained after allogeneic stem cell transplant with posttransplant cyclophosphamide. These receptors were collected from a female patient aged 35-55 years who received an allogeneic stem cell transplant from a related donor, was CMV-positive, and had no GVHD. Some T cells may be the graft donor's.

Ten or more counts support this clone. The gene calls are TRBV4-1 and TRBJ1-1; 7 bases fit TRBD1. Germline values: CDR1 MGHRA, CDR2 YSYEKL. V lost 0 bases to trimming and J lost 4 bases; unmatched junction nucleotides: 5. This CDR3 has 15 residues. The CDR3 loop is CASSQDWKGATEAFF. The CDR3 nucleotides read TGCGCCAGCAGCCAAGATTGGAAGGGGGCCACTGAAGCTTTCTTT.

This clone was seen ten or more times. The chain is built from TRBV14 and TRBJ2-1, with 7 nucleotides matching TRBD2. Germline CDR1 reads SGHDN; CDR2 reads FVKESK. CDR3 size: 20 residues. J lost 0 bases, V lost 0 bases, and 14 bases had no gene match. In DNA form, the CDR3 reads TGTGCCAGCAGCCAAGAAGATACTAGCGCGAAGTGGTTCTCCTACAATGAGCAGTTCTTC. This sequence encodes CASSQEDTSAKWFSYNEQFF. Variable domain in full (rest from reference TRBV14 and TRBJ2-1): EAGVTQFPSHSVIEKGQTVTLRCDPISGHDNLYWYRRVMGKEIKFLLHFVKESKQDESGMPNNRFLAERTGGTYSTLKVQPAELEDSGVYFCASSQEDTSAKWFSYNEQFFGPGTRLTVL.

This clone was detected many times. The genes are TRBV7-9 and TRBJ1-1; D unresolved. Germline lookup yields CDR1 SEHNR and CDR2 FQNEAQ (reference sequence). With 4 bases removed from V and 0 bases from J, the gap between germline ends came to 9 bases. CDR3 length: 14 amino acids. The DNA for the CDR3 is TGTGCCAGCAGCTCCGGGGTGATGAACACTGAAGCTTTCTTT. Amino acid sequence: CASSSGVMNTEAFF.

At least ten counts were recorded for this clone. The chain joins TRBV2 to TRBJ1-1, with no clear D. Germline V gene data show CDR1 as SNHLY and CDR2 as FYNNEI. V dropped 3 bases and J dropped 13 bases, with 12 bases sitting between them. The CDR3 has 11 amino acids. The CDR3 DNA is TGTGCCAGCAGTGATGCGGGCTTGGTTTTCTTT. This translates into CASSDAGLVFF.

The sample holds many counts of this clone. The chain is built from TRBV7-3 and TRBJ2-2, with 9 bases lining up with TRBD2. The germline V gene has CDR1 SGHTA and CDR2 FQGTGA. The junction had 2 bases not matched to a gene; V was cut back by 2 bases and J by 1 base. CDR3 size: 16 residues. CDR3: CASSLQTSGNTGELFF. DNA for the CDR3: TGTGCCAGCAGCTTACAGACTAGCGGGAACACCGGGGAGCTGTTTTTT.

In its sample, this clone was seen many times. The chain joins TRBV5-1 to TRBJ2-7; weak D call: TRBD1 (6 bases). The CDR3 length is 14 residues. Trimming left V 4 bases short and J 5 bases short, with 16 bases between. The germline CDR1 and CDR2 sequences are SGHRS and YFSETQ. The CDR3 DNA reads TGCGCCAGCAGCCTCCGGGCAGGGGAAGACGAGCAGTACTTC. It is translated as CASSLRAGEDEQYF.

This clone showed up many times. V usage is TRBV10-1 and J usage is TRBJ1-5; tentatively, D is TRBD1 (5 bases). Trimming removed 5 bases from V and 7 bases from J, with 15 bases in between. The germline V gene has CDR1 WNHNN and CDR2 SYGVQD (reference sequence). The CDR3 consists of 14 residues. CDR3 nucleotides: TGCGCCAGCAGTTCCACAGCCCAGGGACAGCCCCAGCATTTT. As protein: CASSSTAQGQPQHF.

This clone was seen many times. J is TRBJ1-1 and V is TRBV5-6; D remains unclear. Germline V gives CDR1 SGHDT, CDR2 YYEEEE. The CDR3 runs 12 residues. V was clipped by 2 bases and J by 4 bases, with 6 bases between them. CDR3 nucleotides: TGTGCCAGCAGCTTATGGCTCACTGAAGCTTTCTTT. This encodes CASSLWLTEAFF.

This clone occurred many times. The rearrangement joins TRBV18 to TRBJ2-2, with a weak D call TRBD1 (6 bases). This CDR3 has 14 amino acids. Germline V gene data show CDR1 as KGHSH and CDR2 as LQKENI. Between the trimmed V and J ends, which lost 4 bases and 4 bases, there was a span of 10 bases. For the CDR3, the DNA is TGTGCCAGCTCACGGGGGCGTAGCACCGGGGAGCTGTTTTTT. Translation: CASSRGRSTGELFF.

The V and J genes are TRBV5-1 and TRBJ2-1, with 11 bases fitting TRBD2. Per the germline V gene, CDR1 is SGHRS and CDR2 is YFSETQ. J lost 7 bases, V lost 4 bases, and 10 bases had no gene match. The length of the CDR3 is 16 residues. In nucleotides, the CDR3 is TGCGCCAGCAGCGCGACGACTAGCGGGACCTGGAATGAGCAGTTCTTC. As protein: CASSATTSGTWNEQFF.

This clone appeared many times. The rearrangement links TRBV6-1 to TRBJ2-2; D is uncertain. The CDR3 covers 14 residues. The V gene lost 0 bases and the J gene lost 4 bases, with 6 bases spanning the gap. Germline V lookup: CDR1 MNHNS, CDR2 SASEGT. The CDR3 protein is CASSEAPSTGELFF. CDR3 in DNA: TGTGCCAGCAGTGAAGCTCCTAGCACCGGGGAGCTGTTTTTT.

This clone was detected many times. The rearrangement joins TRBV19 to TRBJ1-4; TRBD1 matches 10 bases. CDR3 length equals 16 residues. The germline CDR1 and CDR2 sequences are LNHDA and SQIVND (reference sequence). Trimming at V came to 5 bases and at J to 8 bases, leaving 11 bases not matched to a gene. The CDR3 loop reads CASSANPGQGYEKLFF. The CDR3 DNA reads TGTGCCAGTAGTGCGAATCCGGGACAGGGGTACGAAAAACTGTTTTTT.

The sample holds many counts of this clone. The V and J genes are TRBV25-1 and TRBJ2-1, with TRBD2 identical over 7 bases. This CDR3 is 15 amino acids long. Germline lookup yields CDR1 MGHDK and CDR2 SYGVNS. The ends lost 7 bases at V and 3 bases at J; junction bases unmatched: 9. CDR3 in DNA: TGTGCCAGCACTAGCGGACCACGACTCTACAATGAGCAGTTCTTC. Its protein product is CASTSGPRLYNEQFF.

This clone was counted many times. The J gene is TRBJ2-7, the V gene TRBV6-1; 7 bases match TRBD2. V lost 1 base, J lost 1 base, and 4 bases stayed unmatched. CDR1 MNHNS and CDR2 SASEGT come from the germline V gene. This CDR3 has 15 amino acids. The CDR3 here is CASSEGAGDSYEQYF. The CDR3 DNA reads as TGTGCCAGCAGTGAAGGGGCGGGGGATTCCTACGAGCAGTACTTC.

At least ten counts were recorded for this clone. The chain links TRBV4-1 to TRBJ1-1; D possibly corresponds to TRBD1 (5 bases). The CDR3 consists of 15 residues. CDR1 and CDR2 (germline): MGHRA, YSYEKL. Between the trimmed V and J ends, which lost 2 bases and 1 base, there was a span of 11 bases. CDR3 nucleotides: TGCGCCAGCAGCCAAAACCCCGGGGGGAACACTGAAGCTTTCTTT. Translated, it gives CASSQNPGGNTEAFF.

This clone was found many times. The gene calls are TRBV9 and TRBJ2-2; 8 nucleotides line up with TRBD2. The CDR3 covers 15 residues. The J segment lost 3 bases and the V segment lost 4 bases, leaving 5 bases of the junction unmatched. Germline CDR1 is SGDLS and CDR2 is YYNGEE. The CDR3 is CASSPRGGYTGELFF. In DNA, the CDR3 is TGTGCCAGCAGCCCTCGGGGGGGCTACACCGGGGAGCTGTTTTTT.

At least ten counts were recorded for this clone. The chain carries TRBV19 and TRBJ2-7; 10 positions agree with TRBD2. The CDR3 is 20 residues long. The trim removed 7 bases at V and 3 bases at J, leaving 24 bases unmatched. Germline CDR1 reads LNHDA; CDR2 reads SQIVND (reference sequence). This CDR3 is CASKRSGDKASGSDFYEQYF. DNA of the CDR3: TGTGCCAGTAAACGGAGCGGCGATAAAGCTAGCGGGAGCGATTTCTACGAGCAGTACTTC.